The next 11 T cell receptor beta chains were all read from a single sample in a study of prognosis after radiotherapy for stage I lung cancer. Two-round multiplex PCR amplified TCR beta CDR3 from genomic DNA. For every TRBV and TRBJ gene, a specific primer was used in first-round PCR. TCRdb re-analysed the multiplex PCR reads in MiXCR, keeping a single row per CDR3 protein. This sample yields over 13,000 distinct CDR3 sequences, of which about 32% are seen a single time; around 15% belongs to the top ten. Source: PBMCs, taken before or after stereotactic body radiation therapy (not recorded which). These TCRs come from a donor over 45 with non-small cell lung cancer.

This clonotype was seen at least ten times. The chain has TRBV5-1 and TRBJ1-2, with 8 positions matching TRBD1. V lost 5 bases and J lost 6; bases outside the gene matches: 15. The germline gives CDR1 SGHRS, CDR2 YFSETQ. This CDR3 has 16 residues. The DNA for the CDR3 is TGCGCCAGCAGATTTTGGGGTAGGACAGGGTCCGATGGCTACACCTTC. Its protein is CASRFWGRTGSDGYTF. The full variable domain, completed using reference TRBV5-1 and TRBJ1-2, is KAGVTQTPRYLIKTRGQQVTLSCSPISGHRSVSWYQQTPGQGLQFLFEYFSETQRNKGNFPGRFSGRQFSNSRSEMNVSTLELGDSALYLCASRFWGRTGSDGYTFGSGTRLTVV.

This clonotype is medium-sized by share. The CDR3 region is CASSPSTSTDTQYF. The CDR3, as DNA: TGTGCCAGCAGCCCCAGTACTAGCACAGATACGCAGTATTTT. The V and J genes are TRBV2 and TRBJ2-3; D unresolved. The CDR3 extends over 14 amino acids. The germline gives CDR1 SNHLY, CDR2 FYNNEI. V lost 6 bases to trimming and J lost 0 bases, with 10 bases between them.

This clonotype was counted ten times or more. The V and J genes are TRBV2 and TRBJ1-2, with D unclear. The germline V gene has CDR1 SNHLY and CDR2 FYNNEI. This CDR3 contains 14 residues. Trimming shortened V by 5 bases and J by 0 bases, and 10 bases separated the two germline ends. The CDR3 is CASSRSQANYGYTF. In DNA form, the CDR3 reads TGTGCCAGCAGTAGGAGCCAAGCTAACTATGGCTACACCTTC.

Comments on this clonotype: Lacking the conserved final phenylalanine or tryptophan, this CDR3 likely reflects a read error. This sequence joins TRBV7-8 and TRBJ2-4; 7 bases match TRBD1. The J segment lost 4 bases and the V segment lost 4 bases, leaving 7 bases of the junction unmatched. CDR3 size: 15 residues. Germline V CDR1 and CDR2: SGHVS, FQNEAQ. CDR3 sequence reads: CASSSGTEQKNIQYY. DNA of the CDR3: TGTGCCAGCAGCTCAGGGACAGAACAAAAAAACATTCAGTACTAC.

Concerning this clonotype: A far larger clone is one base from this, pointing to a likely read error. The V and J genes are TRBV6-8 and TRBJ2-7, with a tentative D call TRBD1 (6 bases). The CDR3 has 14 residues. Germline V gene data show CDR1 as MNHGY and CDR2 as SAAAGT. The CDR3 nucleotides read TGTGTCAGCAGTTATAGGACAGCTACCTACGAGCAGTACTTC. Residues: CVSSYRTATYEQYF.

A word on this clonotype: Sequence at one end of the junction differs from germline and may be a read error. J is TRBJ1-1 and V is TRBV15; the D gene is possibly TRBD1 (5 bases). Per germline, CDR1 LNHNV and CDR2 YYDKDF (reference sequence). The CDR3 totals 11 residues. The CDR3 loop is CATSKGTEDFF. The CDR3 nucleotides read TGTGCCACCAGCAAGGGGACTGAAGATTTCTTT.

The gene calls are TRBV28 and TRBJ2-3; unclear D gene. The V gene's germline CDR1 is MDHEN and CDR2 SYDVKM. V shed 9 bases and J shed 1 base, with 23 bases lying between them. The CDR3 length is 17 residues. CDR3 region: CASFPIPPARGTDTQYF. In DNA form, the CDR3 reads TGTGCCAGTTTCCCTATCCCTCCAGCGCGCGGCACAGATACGCAGTATTTT.

In its sample, this clonotype was seen a few times. The chain joins TRBV6-2 or TRBV6-3 to TRBJ2-5; D not resolved. Germline assignment: CDR1 MNHEY and CDR2 SVGEGT. V lost 6 bases, J lost 0 bases, and 8 bases lay in between. The CDR3 has 13 amino acids. The CDR3 nucleotides are TGTGCCAGCAGCCTGACGGACCAAGAGACCCAGTACTTC. Amino acids: CASSLTDQETQYF.

This clonotype was recorded at least ten times. V and J are TRBV10-3 and TRBJ1-2; no definite D call. Trimming took off 4 bases at V and 0 bases at J, with 12 bases between the two ends. This CDR3 is 15 amino acids long. Looked up from germline, CDR1 is ENHRY and CDR2 is SYGVKD. This CDR3 reads CAISAEGFANYGYTF. CDR3 in DNA: TGTGCCATCAGTGCTGAGGGTTTTGCTAACTATGGCTACACCTTC.

This clonotype showed up just a few times. A much bigger clone sits one base away, suggesting this may be a read error. The V and J genes are TRBV3-1 and TRBJ1-2, with TRBD1 identical over 7 bases. Germline-derived CDR1 and CDR2 are LGHDT and YNNKEL (reference sequence). V shed 0 bases and J 4 bases; nucleotides not matched to a gene: 2. The CDR3 extends over 14 amino acids. In DNA, the CDR3 is TGTGCCAGCAGCCAAGAGGGACAGAGCTATGGCTACACCTTC. As protein: CASSQEGQSYGYTF. Full variable domain (missing parts from reference TRBV3-1 and TRBJ1-2): DTAVSQTPKYLVTQMGNDKSIKCEQNLGHDTMYWYKQDSKKFLKIMFSYNNKELIINETVPNRFSPKSPDKAHLNLHINSLELGDSAVYFCASSQEGQSYGYTFGSGTRLTVV.

This clonotype was seen ten or more times. J is TRBJ1-1 and V is TRBV6-1; D is ambiguous. Deletions cut 6 bases from V and 3 bases from J, with 14 bases between. From germline, CDR1 is MNHNS and CDR2 SASEGT. The CDR3 contains 14 residues. The DNA of the CDR3 is TGTGCCAGCAGGACCGGGTTTTGGGACACTGAAGCTTTCTTT. As protein: CASRTGFWDTEAFF.